The source of this TCR beta chain is a study of T cells after yellow fever vaccination (dated by TCRdb to between 2019 and 2020). Background for the entire study: The SMART-Seq v4 Ultra Low Input RNA kit was used to prepare libraries from fractions with low cell numbers. To follow T-cell clones before and after both primary and booster YFV17D yellow fever vaccination, bulk TCR alpha and beta repertoires underwent longitudinal sequencing. Two healthy male donors, one aged 18 to 30 and one aged 30 to 40 years, were included in the cohort. Bulk PBMC replicates and cell subsets were isolated from blood drawn at multiple timepoints before and after both primary and secondary immunization. The paper as a whole reports these results and caveats: Compared with the primary T-cell response, the secondary T-cell response was faster but weaker, reaching its peak on day 5 rather than on day 15. Only a couple of donors were included in the study, so the extent to which the findings can be generalized is limited. After the booster, most clones that had expanded after primary vaccination were detected again (around 95% of CD4 and around nine tenths of CD8), suggesting broad maintenance of memory. Because abundant contaminating clonotypes from the bulk population could be contained in FACS-sorted repertoires, computational filtering was required. A small share of clonotypes occurred in both CD4 and CD8 compartments, likely arising from convergent recombination.

The sample's treatment or condition label, decoded: live attenuated yellow fever vaccine strain. Two biological replicates of bulk PBMCs were collected at each blood-draw timepoint. A standard Ficoll-Paque protocol was used to isolate PBMCs from peripheral blood. RNA was extracted with TriZol from bulk PBMCs, CD4 and CD8 fractions, and dextramer-positive and dextramer-negative fractions. This clonotype appeared a few times. Its specific antigen is unknown. Base quality data are lacking; no much larger clone is found one base away. TCR cDNA was made using 5'RACE template switching, a step that added a universal primer site and unique molecular identifiers. cDNA synthesis was primed from both the TCR alpha and TCR beta constant segments. Libraries were amplified in two PCR steps, with sample barcodes and sequencing adapters added in the second step. Sequencing of the libraries was done on either Illumina HiSeq 2500 (2x100 bp) or NovaSeq (2x150 bp). The published analysis was carried out like this. MIGEC was used to demultiplex reads and collapse the reads into UMI consensus sequences, and MiXCR was used for V(D)J alignment. Clonotypes responding to the vaccine were identified with edgeR on replicate PBMC samples, with the criteria of FDR below 0.01 and a log2 fold change above 5 up to day 15. Each bulk clonotype was labeled CD4 or CD8 based on which sequenced repertoire, CD4 or CD8, contained the clonotype at higher abundance. TCRdb reprocessing: public reads trimmed at Q25 with fastp, clones called with MiXCR, in-frame beta chains kept. Each CDR3 protein gets just one entry, which takes the most common genes and DNA from the rows behind it. These V and J calls are TCRdb output, not the study's own analysis. This sample gives more than 350,000 distinct CDR3 sequences in total; roughly 10% of them show up just once. The ten most abundant clones make up roughly 18% of the sample.

From a lookup of the germline V gene, CDR1 and CDR2 are SGHTA and FQGTGA. Measured from the cysteine to the phenylalanine, the CDR3 is 13 residues long. Only the CDR3 DNA is retained, 39 bases long and in frame from the first base. V and J lose 5 bases and 7 bases, and a span of 13 bases separates them. The chain uses TRBV7-3 and TRBJ2-3, with the D gene not clear enough to name. This sample comprised PBMCs, obtained on the day of the first yellow fever vaccination. This TCR was sampled from a man younger than 35 who received the YFV17D yellow fever vaccine. The DNA is as follows: TGTGCCAGCAGCCCCCAAGCTATGAATACGCAGTATTTT. This codes for CASSPQAMNTQYF. The full variable domain, with segments outside the CDR3 supplied by the reference TRBV7-3 and TRBJ2-3 proteins, appears as GAGVSQTPSNKVTEKGKYVELRCDPISGHTALYWYRQSLGQGPEFLIYFQGTGAADDSGLPNDRFFAVRPEGSVSTLKIQRTERGDSAVYLCASSPQAMNTQYFGPGTRLTVL.